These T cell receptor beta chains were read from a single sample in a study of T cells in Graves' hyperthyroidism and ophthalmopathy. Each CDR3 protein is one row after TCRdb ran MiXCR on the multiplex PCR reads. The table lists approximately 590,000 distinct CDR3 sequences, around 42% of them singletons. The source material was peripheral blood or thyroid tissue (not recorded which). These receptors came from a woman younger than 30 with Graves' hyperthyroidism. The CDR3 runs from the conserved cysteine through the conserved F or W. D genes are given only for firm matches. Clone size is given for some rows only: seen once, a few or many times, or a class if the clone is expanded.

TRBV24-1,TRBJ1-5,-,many,CATSGNQGGNQPQHF,TGTGCCACCAGTGGAAACCAGGGAGGGAATCAGCCCCAGCATTTT
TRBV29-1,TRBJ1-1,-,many,CSATVGTEAFF,TGCAGCGCGACGGTTGGGACTGAAGCTTTCTTT
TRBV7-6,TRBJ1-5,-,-,CASSLGFPPEPQHF,TGTGCCAGCAGTTTAGGTTTCCCGCCCGAGCCCCAGCATTTT
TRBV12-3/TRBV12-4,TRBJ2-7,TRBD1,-,CASSLKQGDEQYF,TGTGCCAGCAGTTTGAAACAGGGGGACGAGCAGTACTTC
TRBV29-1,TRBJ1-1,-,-,CSAARTDGTEAFF,TGCAGCGCCGCCCGGACAGATGGCACTGAAGCTTTCTTT
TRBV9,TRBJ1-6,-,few,CASSVSSGRGSPLHF,TGTGCCAGCAGCGTATCGTCGGGGAGGGGATCACCCCTCCACTTT
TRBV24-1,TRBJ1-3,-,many,CATSASSHNTIYF,TGTGCCACCAGTGCGAGCAGCCACAACACCATATATTTT
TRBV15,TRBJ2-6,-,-,CATSVVAGSGANVLTF,TGTGCCACCAGCGTTGTCGCCGGGTCAGGGGCCAACGTCCTGACTTTC
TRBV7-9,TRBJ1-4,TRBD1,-,CASSLDRGQAAQDEKLFF,TGTGCCAGCAGCTTAGATCGGGGACAGGCCGCTCAGGATGAAAAACTGTTTTTT
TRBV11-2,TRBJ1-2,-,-,CASSTRSGVGYTF,TGTGCCAGCAGCACCCGGTCGGGGGTTGGCTACACCTTC
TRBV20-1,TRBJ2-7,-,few,CSAKPGLLRANYEQYF,TGCAGTGCTAAACCGGGACTCTTGCGCGCAAACTACGAGCAGTACTTC
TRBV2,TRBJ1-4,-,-,CASSEGRAGIGEKLFF,TGTGCCAGCAGTGAAGGCAGGGCAGGGATAGGCGAAAAACTGTTTTTT
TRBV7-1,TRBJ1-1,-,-,CASSSPTEAFF,TGTGCCAGCAGCTCCCCGACTGAAGCTTTCTTT
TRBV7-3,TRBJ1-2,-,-,CASSFTSEQDYGYTF,TGTGCCAGCAGCTTCACCAGTGAACAGGATTATGGCTACACCTTC
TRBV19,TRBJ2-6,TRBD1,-,CASSVRRTGDVLTF,TGTGCCAGTAGTGTTCGCCGGACAGGCGACGTCCTGACTTTC
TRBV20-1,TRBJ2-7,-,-,CSAPRPGTLTYEQYF,TGCAGTGCTCCGCGTCCCGGGACTTTAACCTACGAGCAGTACTTC
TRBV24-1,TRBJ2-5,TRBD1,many,CATSDPPGQEETQYF,TGTGCCACCAGTGACCCACCGGGACAGGAAGAGACCCAGTACTTC
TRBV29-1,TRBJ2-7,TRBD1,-,CSVATGGRPDEQYF,TGCAGCGTCGCGACAGGGGGTCGTCCTGACGAGCAGTACTTC
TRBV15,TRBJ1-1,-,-,CATSSQETGATEAFF,TGTGCCACCAGCAGCCAAGAGACAGGCGCTACTGAAGCTTTCTTT
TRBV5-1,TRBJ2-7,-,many,CASSPDWASRNEQYF,TGCGCCAGCAGCCCCGACTGGGCATCCCGGAACGAGCAGTACTTC
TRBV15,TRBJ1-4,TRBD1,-,CATSTRQGRLFF,TGTGCCACCAGCACCAGACAGGGAAGACTGTTTTTT
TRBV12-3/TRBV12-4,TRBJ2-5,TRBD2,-,CAISIGLAAQETQYF,TGTGCCATCAGTATCGGACTAGCGGCCCAAGAGACCCAGTACTTC
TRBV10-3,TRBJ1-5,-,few,CAISSSGYNQPQHF,TGTGCCATCAGTTCCTCGGGGTACAATCAGCCCCAGCATTTT
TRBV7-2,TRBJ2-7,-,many,CASSLSQGAYEQYF,TGTGCCAGCAGCTTATCCCAAGGGGCCTACGAGCAGTACTTC
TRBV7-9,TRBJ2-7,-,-,CASRSQGSYGQYF,TGTGCCAGCAGGTCTCAGGGTTCCTACGGGCAGTACTTC
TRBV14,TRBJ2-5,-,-,CASSQDGRYQETQYF,TGTGCCAGCAGCCAAGACGGCCGGTACCAAGAGACCCAGTACTTC
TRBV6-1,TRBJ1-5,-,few,CASLPSYSNQPQHF,TGTGCCAGCCTCCCCAGCTATAGCAATCAGCCCCAGCATTTT
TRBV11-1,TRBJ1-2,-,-,CASSFAASRVYGYTF,TGTGCCAGCAGCTTTGCGGCGAGCAGGGTCTATGGCTACACCTTC
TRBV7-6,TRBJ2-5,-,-,CASSWGDETQYF,TGTGCCAGCAGTTGGGGGGACGAGACCCAGTACTTC
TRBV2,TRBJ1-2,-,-,CASLQRGDTDGYTF,TGTGCCAGCCTCCAGAGGGGGGATACGGATGGCTACACCTTC
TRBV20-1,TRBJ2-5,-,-,CSASHGGHRKTQYF,TGCAGTGCTTCCCATGGGGGACACCGAAAGACCCAGTACTTC
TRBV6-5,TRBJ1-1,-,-,CASSYGPSATEAFF,TGTGCCAGCAGTTACGGGCCCTCCGCCACTGAAGCTTTCTTT
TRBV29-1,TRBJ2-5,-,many,CSVDTGLQETQYF,TGCAGCGTTGATACAGGGCTACAAGAGACCCAGTACTTC
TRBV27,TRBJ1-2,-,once,CARSLSGNNGYTF,TGTGCCAGAAGTTTATCAGGGAACAATGGCTACACCTTC
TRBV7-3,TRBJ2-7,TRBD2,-,CASSLYREGPLSSYEQYF,TGTGCCAGCAGCTTGTACCGGGAGGGCCCCTTGAGCTCCTACGAGCAGTACTTC
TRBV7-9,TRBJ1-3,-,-,CASSTGQRSSGNTIYF,TGTGCCAGCAGCACAGGACAGCGAAGCTCTGGAAACACCATATATTTT
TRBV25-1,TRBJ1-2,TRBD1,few,CASSARPGQETSGYTF,TGTGCCAGCAGTGCTAGACCTGGACAGGAAACCTCTGGCTACACCTTC
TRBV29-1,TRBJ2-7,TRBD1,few,CSVYTGGLSYEQYF,TGCAGCGTCTACACAGGGGGCTTGTCCTACGAGCAGTACTTC
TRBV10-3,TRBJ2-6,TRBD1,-,CAISEGQGAGANVLTF,TGTGCCATCAGTGAAGGGCAGGGGGCCGGGGCCAACGTCCTGACTTTC
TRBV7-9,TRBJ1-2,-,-,CAISQGAAVYGYTF,TGCGCCATCAGCCAAGGAGCGGCGGTCTATGGCTACACCTTC
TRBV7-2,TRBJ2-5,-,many,CASSSPQETQYF,TGTGCCAGCAGTAGTCCGCAAGAGACCCAGTACTTC
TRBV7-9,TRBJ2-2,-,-,CASARGELFF,TGTGCCAGCGCACGAGGGGAGCTGTTTTTT
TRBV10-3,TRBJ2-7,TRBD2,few,CATHLRGGYEQYF,TGTGCCACCCACCTAAGGGGAGGGTACGAGCAGTACTTC
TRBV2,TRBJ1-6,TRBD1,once,CASSLYSPGTAWWNSPLHF,TGTGCCAGCAGTTTATACTCCCCCGGGACAGCGTGGTGGAATTCACCCCTCCACTTT
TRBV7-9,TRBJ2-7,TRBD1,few,CATDGTGSYEQYF,TGTGCCACCGACGGGACAGGCTCCTACGAGCAGTACTTC